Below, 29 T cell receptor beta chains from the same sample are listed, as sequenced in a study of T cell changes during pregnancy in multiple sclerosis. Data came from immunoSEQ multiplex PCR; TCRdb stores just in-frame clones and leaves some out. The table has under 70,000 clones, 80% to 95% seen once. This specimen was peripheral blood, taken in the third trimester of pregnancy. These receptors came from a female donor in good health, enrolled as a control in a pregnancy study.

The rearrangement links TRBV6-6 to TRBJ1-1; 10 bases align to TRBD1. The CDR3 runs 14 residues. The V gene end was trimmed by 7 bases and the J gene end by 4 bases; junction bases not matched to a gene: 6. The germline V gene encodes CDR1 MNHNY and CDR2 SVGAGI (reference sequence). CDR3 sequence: CASKPTGGVTEAFF. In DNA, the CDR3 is TGTGCCAGCAAACCGACAGGGGGCGTCACTGAAGCTTTCTTT.

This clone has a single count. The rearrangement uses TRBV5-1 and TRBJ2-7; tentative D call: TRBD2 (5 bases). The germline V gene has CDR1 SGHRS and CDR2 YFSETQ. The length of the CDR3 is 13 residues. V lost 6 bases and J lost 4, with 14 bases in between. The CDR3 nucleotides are TGCGCCAGCATTGGCCCAACGGGGTACGAGCAGTACTTC. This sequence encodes CASIGPTGYEQYF. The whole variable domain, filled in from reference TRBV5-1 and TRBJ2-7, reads KAGVTQTPRYLIKTRGQQVTLSCSPISGHRSVSWYQQTPGQGLQFLFEYFSETQRNKGNFPGRFSGRQFSNSRSEMNVSTLELGDSALYLCASIGPTGYEQYFGPGTRLTVT.

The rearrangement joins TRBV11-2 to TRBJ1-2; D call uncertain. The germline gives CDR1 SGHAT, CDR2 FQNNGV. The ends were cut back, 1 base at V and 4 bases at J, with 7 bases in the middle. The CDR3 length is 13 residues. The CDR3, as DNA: TGTGCCAGCAGCTTAGGAGATTTCTATGGCTACACCTTC. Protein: CASSLGDFYGYTF.

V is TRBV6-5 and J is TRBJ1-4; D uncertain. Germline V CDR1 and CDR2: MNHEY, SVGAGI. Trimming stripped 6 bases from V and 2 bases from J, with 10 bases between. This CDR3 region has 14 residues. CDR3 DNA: TGTGCCAGCAGGCGCGGTTGGACTAATGAAAAACTGTTTTTT. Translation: CASRRGWTNEKLFF.

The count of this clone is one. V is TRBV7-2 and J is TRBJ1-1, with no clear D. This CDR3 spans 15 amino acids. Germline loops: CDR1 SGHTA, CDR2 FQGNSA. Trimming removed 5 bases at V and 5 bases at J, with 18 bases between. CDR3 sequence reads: CASSLPGARWTEAFF. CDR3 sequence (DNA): TGTGCCAGCAGCCTTCCCGGAGCTCGGTGGACTGAAGCTTTCTTT. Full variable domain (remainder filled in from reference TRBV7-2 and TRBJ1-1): GAGVSQSPSNKVTEKGKDVELRCDPISGHTALYWYRQSLGQGLEFLIYFQGNSAPDKSGLPSDRFSAERTGGSVSTLTIQRTQQEDSAVYLCASSLPGARWTEAFFGQGTRLTVV.

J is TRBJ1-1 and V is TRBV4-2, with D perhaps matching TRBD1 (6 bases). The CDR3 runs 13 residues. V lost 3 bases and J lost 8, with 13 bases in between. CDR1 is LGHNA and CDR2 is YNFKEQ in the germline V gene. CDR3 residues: CASSHYTRGEAFF. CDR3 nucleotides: TGTGCCAGCAGCCATTACACGAGGGGGGAAGCTTTCTTT.

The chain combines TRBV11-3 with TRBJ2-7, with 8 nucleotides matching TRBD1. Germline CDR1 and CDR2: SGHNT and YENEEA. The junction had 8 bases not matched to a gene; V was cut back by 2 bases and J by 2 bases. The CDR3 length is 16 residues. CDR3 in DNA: TGTGCCAGCAGCTTACCGACCGGGACAGGCGCCTACGAGCAGTACTTC. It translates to CASSLPTGTGAYEQYF.

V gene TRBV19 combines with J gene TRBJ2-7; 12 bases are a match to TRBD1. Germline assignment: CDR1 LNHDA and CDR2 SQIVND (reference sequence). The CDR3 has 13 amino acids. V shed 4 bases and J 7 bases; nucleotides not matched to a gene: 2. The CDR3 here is CASSRDRGREQYF. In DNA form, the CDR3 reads TGTGCCAGTAGTAGGGACAGGGGGCGGGAGCAGTACTTC.

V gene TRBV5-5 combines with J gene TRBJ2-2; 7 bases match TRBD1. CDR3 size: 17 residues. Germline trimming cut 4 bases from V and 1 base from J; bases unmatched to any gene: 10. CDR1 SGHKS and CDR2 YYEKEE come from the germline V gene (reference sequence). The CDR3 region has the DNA TGTGCCAGCAGCGCCCATCCGACAGGGTTGAACACCGGGGAGCTGTTTTTT. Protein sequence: CASSAHPTGLNTGELFF.

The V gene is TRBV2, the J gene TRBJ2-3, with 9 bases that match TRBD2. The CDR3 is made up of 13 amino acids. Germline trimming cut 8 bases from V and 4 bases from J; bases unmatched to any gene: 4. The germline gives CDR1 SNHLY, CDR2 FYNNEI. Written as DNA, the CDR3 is TGTGCCAGCCGAGGACTAGCGTCAGATACGCAGTATTTT. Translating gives CASRGLASDTQYF.

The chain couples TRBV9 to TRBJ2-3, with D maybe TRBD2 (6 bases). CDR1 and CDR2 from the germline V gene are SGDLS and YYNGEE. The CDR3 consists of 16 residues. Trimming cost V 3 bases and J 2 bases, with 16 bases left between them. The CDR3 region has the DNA TGTGCCAGCAGCGCCGGCGGGGTAGCGGTCACAGATACGCAGTATTTT. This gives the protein CASSAGGVAVTDTQYF.

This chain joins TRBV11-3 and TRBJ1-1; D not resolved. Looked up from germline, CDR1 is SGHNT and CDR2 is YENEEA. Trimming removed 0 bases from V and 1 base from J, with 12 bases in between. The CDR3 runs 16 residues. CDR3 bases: TGTGCCAGCAGCTTAGATGCCTGGTCAGGGAACACTGAAGCTTTCTTT. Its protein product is CASSLDAWSGNTEAFF. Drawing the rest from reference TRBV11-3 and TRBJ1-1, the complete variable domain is EAGVVQSPRYKIIEKKQPVAFWCNPISGHNTLYWYLQNLGQGPELLIRYENEEAVDDSQLPKDRFSAERLKGVDSTLKIQPAELGDSAVYLCASSLDAWSGNTEAFFGQGTRLTVV.

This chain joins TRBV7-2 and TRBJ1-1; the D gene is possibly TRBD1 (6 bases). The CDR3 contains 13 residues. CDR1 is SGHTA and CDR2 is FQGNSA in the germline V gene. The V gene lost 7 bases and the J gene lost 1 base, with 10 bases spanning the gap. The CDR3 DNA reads TGTGCCAGCACCGGGACACAGAACACTGAAGCTTTCTTT. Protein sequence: CASTGTQNTEAFF.

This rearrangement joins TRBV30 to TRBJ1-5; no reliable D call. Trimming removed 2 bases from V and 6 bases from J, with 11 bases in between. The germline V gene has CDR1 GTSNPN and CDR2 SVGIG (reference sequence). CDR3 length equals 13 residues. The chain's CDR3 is CAWSWEGGQPQHF. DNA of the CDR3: TGTGCCTGGAGTTGGGAGGGTGGTCAGCCCCAGCATTTT.

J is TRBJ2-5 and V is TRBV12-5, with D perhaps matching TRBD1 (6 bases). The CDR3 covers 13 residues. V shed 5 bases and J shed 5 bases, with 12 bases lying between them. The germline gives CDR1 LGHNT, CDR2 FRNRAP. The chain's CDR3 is CASGNTGQETQYF. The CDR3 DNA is TGTGCTAGTGGTAACACAGGGCAGGAGACCCAGTACTTC.

The CDR3 loop is CASSLVLAGGGYSTDTQYF. CDR3 in DNA: TGCGCCAGCAGCTTGGTTCTAGCGGGAGGGGGATATAGCACAGATACGCAGTATTTT. The chain carries TRBV5-1 and TRBJ2-3, with 12 nucleotides matching TRBD2. The trim removed 0 bases at V and 0 bases at J, leaving 8 bases unmatched. Germline CDR1 SGHRS, CDR2 YFSETQ. This CDR3 region has 19 residues.

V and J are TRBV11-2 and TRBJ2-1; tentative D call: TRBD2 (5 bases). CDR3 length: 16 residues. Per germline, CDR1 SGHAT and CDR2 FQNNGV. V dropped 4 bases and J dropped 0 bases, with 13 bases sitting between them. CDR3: CASSSLDGSSYNEQFF. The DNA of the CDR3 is TGTGCCAGCAGCTCCCTAGATGGGAGCTCCTACAATGAGCAGTTCTTC.

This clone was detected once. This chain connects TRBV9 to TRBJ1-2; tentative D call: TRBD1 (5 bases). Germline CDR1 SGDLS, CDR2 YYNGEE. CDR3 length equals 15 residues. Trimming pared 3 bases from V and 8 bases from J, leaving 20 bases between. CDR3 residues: CASSASAQGFGGYTF. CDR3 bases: TGTGCCAGCAGCGCTTCCGCCCAGGGATTCGGGGGCTACACCTTC.

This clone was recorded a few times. CDR3 protein: CATGLAGGFYNEQFF. The CDR3, as DNA: TGTGCCACCGGCCTCGCCGGGGGGTTTTACAATGAGCAGTTCTTC. The chain carries TRBV15 and TRBJ2-1, with 7 bases matching TRBD2. Germline loops: CDR1 LNHNV, CDR2 YYDKDF (reference sequence). CDR3 length: 15 residues. The V gene end was trimmed by 8 bases and the J gene end by 4 bases; junction bases not matched to a gene: 11.

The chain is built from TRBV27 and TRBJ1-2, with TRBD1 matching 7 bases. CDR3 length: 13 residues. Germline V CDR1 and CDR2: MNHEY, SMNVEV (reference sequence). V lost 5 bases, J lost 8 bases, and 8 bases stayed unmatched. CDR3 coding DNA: TGTGCCAGCAGTCTCACAGGGGCGCAGGGCTACACCTTC. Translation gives CASSLTGAQGYTF.

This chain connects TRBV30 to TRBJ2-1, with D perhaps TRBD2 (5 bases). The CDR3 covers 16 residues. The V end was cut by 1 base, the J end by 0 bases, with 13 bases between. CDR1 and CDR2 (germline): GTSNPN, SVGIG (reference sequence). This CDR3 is CAWSGSEGSSYNEQFF. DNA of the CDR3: TGTGCCTGGAGTGGTAGTGAAGGGAGCTCCTACAATGAGCAGTTCTTC.

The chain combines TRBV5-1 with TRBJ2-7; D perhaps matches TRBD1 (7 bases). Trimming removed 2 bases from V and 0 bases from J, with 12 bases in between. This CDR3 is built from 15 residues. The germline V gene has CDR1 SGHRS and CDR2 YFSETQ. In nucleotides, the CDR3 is TGCGCCAGCAGCTTCTCCCAGGGGGGCTCCTACGAGCAGTACTTC. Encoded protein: CASSFSQGGSYEQYF.

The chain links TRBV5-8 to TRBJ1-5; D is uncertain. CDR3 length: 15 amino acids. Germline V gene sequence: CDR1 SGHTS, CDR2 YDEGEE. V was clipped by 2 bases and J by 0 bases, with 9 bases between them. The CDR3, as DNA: TGTGCCAGCAGCTTAAGCGGGGATAGCAATCAGCCCCAGCATTTT. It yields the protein CASSLSGDSNQPQHF.

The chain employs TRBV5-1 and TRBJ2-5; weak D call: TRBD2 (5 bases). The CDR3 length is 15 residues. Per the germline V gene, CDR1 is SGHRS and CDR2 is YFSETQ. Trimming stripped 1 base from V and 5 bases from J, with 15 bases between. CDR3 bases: TGCGCCAGCAGCTTGTGGACTTCCCTTATGGAGACCCAGTACTTC. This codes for CASSLWTSLMETQYF.

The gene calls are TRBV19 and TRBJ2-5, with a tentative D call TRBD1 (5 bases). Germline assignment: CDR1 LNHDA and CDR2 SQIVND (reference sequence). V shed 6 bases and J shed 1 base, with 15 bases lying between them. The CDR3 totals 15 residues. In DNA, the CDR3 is TGTGCCAGTAGAGACAGCAGGGTGCCCCAAGAGACCCAGTACTTC. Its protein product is CASRDSRVPQETQYF.

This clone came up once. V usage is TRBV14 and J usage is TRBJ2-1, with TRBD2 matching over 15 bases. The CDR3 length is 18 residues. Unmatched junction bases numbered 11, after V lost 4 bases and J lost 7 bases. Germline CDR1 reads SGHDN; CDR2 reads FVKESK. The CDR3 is CASSPGLAGGPLANEQFF. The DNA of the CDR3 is TGTGCCAGCAGCCCGGGACTAGCGGGGGGCCCCCTAGCTAATGAGCAGTTCTTC.

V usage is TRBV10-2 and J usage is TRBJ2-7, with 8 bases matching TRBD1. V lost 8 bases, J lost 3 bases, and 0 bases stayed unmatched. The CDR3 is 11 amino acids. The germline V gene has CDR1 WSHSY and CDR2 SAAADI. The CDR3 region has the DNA TGCGCCAGCGGACAGGGCTACGAGCAGTACTTC. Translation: CASGQGYEQYF.

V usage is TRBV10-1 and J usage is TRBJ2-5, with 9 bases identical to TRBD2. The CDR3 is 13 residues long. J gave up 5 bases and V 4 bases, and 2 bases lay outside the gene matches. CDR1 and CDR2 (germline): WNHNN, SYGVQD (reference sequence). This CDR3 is CASSGLAGETQYF. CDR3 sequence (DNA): TGCGCCAGCAGTGGGCTAGCGGGGGAGACCCAGTACTTC.

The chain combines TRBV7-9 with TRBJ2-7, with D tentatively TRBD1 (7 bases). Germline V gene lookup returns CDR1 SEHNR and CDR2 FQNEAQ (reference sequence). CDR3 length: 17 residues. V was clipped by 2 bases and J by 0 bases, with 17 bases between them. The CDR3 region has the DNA TGTGCCAGCAGCTTACGAGGGGGGACAGTGACCTCCTACGAGCAGTACTTC. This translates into CASSLRGGTVTSYEQYF.